This entry lists 16 T cell receptor beta chains sequenced from one sample in a study of T-cell memory formation after mild COVID-19. TCRdb re-called the 5' RACE reads through MiXCR, storing one row per CDR3 protein. The data contain about 82,000 distinct CDR3 sequences, around 13% of them singletons. The sample taken for sequencing was PBMCs or a T cell subset sorted from them (not recorded which). These receptors originate from a man between 18 and 35 years old who had mild COVID-19 (a few samples of this study predate the infection). Cell type and time point are not known.

This clonotype has just a few counts. V and J are TRBV7-8 and TRBJ1-3; D is perhaps TRBD1 (6 bases). Germline CDR1 reads SGHVS; CDR2 reads FQNEAQ. The CDR3 loop spans 16 amino acids. V gave up 0 bases and J gave up 0 bases, with 9 bases separating them. For the CDR3, the DNA is TGTGCCAGCAGCTTAGCTGGGGGCAGCTCTGGAAACACCATATATTTT. Translated: CASSLAGGSSGNTIYF. Complete variable domain (other parts from reference TRBV7-8 and TRBJ1-3): GAGVSQSPRYKVAKRGQDVALRCDPISGHVSLFWYQQALGQGPEFLTYFQNEAQLDKSGLPSDRFFAERPEGSVSTLKIQRTQQEDSAVYLCASSLAGGSSGNTIYFGEGSWLTVV.

This chain joins TRBV6-5 and TRBJ2-7; a weak D match, TRBD2 (6 bases). The CDR3 is made up of 16 amino acids. V shed 0 bases and J shed 2 bases, with 14 bases lying between them. The V gene's germline CDR1 is MNHEY and CDR2 SVGAGI. CDR3 loop: CASSYSREALTYEQYF. CDR3 sequence (DNA): TGTGCCAGCAGTTACTCGAGGGAGGCGCTGACCTACGAGCAGTACTTC.

This clonotype was seen only a few times. The chain employs TRBV20-1 and TRBJ2-2; TRBD1 agrees at 8 bases. Germline V gene sequence: CDR1 DFQATT, CDR2 SNEGSKA (reference sequence). The ends lost 5 bases at V and 2 bases at J; junction bases unmatched: 10. The CDR3 is 16 residues long. The CDR3 here is CSAGTTGAPNTGELFF. CDR3 sequence (DNA): TGCAGTGCTGGAACGACAGGGGCCCCAAACACCGGGGAGCTGTTTTTT.

In this sample, this clonotype turned up a few times. The chain recombines TRBV14 with TRBJ1-2, with D maybe TRBD1 (5 bases). V was cut by 4 bases and J by 6 bases, with 24 bases left in between. The CDR3 runs 17 residues. CDR1 is SGHDN, CDR2 FVKESK, per germline. The CDR3 reads CASSPTGLGGDIHGYTF. DNA for the CDR3: TGTGCCAGCAGCCCGACGGGACTGGGAGGTGACATTCATGGCTACACCTTC.

J is TRBJ2-3 and V is TRBV19; D ambiguous. Trimming stripped 6 bases from V and 2 bases from J, with 6 bases between. The germline V gene has CDR1 LNHDA and CDR2 SQIVND (reference sequence). CDR3 length: 12 residues. Written as DNA, the CDR3 is TGTGCCAGTAGCGCAGCCACAGATACGCAGTATTTT. This encodes CASSAATDTQYF.

This chain uses TRBV5-1 with TRBJ2-3, with D unclear. The CDR3 extends over 17 amino acids. CDR1 and CDR2 (germline): SGHRS, YFSETQ. The V end lost 0 bases, the J end lost 1 base, and 15 bases lay between the germline ends. CDR3: CASSLGSWVGGTDTQYF. The CDR3 DNA follows: TGCGCCAGCAGCTTGGGCTCATGGGTTGGTGGCACAGATACGCAGTATTTT.

This clonotype was recorded once. J is TRBJ1-1 and V is TRBV27; the match to TRBD1 covers 9 bases. Germline V gene data show CDR1 as MNHEY and CDR2 as SMNVEV (reference sequence). This CDR3 has 17 residues. Germline trimming cut 5 bases from V and 6 bases from J; bases unmatched to any gene: 16. The CDR3 sequence: CASSAWGDRGMSAEAFF. DNA for the CDR3: TGTGCCAGCAGTGCATGGGGCGACAGGGGGATGAGCGCTGAAGCTTTCTTT.

This chain joins TRBV7-2 and TRBJ2-3; D is unresolved. V was pared by 1 base and J by 7 bases, with 15 bases between. The CDR3 is 15 residues long. Germline V lookup: CDR1 SGHTA, CDR2 FQGNSA. CDR3 region: CASSLDPGPGHTQYF. The DNA for the CDR3 is TGTGCCAGCAGCTTAGACCCTGGCCCAGGCCATACGCAGTATTTT.

This clonotype was counted at least ten times. The rearrangement links TRBV7-9 to TRBJ1-2; no reliable D call. V was trimmed by 4 bases and J by 7 bases, leaving 7 bases between them. CDR1 is SEHNR and CDR2 is FQNEAQ in the germline V gene (reference sequence). The CDR3 runs to 11 residues. The CDR3 nucleotides are TGTGCCAGCAGCTACTGGCCTGGCTACACCTTC. Protein sequence: CASSYWPGYTF. The whole variable domain, remainder taken from reference TRBV7-9 and TRBJ1-2, is DTGVSQNPRHKITKRGQNVTFRCDPISEHNRLYWYRQTLGQGPEFLTYFQNEAQLEKSRLLSDRFSAERPKGSFSTLEIQRTEQGDSAMYLCASSYWPGYTFGSGTRLTVV.

This clonotype was recorded a few times. The CDR3 DNA follows: TGCGCCAGCAGCCAAGGTGCAGGTTACAACACCGGGGAGCTGTTTTTT. This sequence encodes CASSQGAGYNTGELFF. The V gene is TRBV4-1, the J gene TRBJ2-2; D gene unclear. CDR3 length: 16 residues. V was trimmed by 1 base and J by 2 bases, leaving 11 bases between them. The germline gives CDR1 MGHRA, CDR2 YSYEKL.

This chain links TRBV20-1 with TRBJ2-7; D may be TRBD1 (5 bases). V was pared by 5 bases and J by 4 bases, with 9 bases between. This CDR3 region has 11 residues. Germline lookup yields CDR1 DFQATT and CDR2 SNEGSKA (reference sequence). The CDR3 sequence: CSALRGYEQYF. Written as DNA, the CDR3 is TGCAGTGCTCTAAGGGGTTACGAGCAGTACTTC.

This clonotype was detected a few times. This rearrangement joins TRBV15 to TRBJ2-6; 8 bases are shared with TRBD1. The CDR3 is 19 residues long. The V gene end was trimmed by 0 bases and the J gene end by 0 bases; junction bases not matched to a gene: 7. The germline V gene encodes CDR1 LNHNV and CDR2 YYDKDF (reference sequence). The CDR3 nucleotides read TGTGCCACCAGCAGAGAGTCGACAGGGGTTTTCTCTGGGGCCAACGTCCTGACTTTC. Translating gives CATSRESTGVFSGANVLTF.

CDR3 DNA sequence: TGTGCCAGCAGGGTGACAATTCAGAGCAATCAGCCCCAGCATTTT. Encoded protein: CASRVTIQSNQPQHF. The V and J genes are TRBV12-3 or TRBV12-4 and TRBJ1-5; D uncertain. The V end was cut by 6 bases, the J end by 1 base, with 13 bases between. The CDR3 covers 15 residues.

The table lists this clonotype with a few counts. V is TRBV6-5 and J is TRBJ2-7, with 8 bases that match TRBD2. The junction had 7 bases not matched to a gene; V was cut back by 0 bases and J by 6 bases. The CDR3 spans 15 residues. Germline values: CDR1 MNHEY, CDR2 SVGAGI. The CDR3 loop is CASSYSSGDTSEQYF. DNA for the CDR3: TGTGCCAGCAGTTACTCTAGCGGGGACACTAGCGAGCAGTACTTC.

V is TRBV6-2 or TRBV6-3 and J is TRBJ1-6, with 7 bases that match TRBD1. The V gene end was trimmed by 5 bases and the J gene end by 6 bases; junction bases not matched to a gene: 7. There are 15 residues in the CDR3. Germline assignment: CDR1 MNHEY and CDR2 SVGEGT. Written as DNA, the CDR3 is TGTGCCAGCAGTCATAGGACAGGCGTTAATTCACCCCTCCACTTT. Translation gives CASSHRTGVNSPLHF.

Only a few counts were recorded for this clonotype. J is TRBJ1-1 and V is TRBV11-3, with D maybe TRBD1 (5 bases). The V end lost 3 bases, the J end lost 1 base, and 6 bases lay between the germline ends. CDR3 length: 13 amino acids. From germline, CDR1 is SGHNT and CDR2 YENEEA. The CDR3 coding sequence is TGTGCCAGCAGCTTCGGGGCGAACACTGAAGCTTTCTTT. It specifies CASSFGANTEAFF.